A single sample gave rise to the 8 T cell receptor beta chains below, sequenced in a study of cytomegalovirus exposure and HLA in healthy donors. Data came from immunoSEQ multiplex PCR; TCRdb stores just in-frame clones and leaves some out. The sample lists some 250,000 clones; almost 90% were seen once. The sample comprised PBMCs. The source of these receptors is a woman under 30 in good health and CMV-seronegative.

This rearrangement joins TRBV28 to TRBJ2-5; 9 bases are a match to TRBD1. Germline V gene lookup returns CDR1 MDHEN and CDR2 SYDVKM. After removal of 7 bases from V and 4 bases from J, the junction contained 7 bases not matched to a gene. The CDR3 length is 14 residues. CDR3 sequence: CASTWGTGRETQYF. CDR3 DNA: TGTGCCAGCACCTGGGGGACAGGGAGAGAGACCCAGTACTTC.

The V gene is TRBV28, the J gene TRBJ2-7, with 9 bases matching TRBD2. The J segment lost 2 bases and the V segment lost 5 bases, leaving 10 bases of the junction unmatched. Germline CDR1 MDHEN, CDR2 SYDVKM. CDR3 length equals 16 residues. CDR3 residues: CASSASGGPGPYEQYF. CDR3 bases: TGTGCCAGCAGTGCCAGCGGGGGGCCCGGCCCCTACGAGCAGTACTTC.

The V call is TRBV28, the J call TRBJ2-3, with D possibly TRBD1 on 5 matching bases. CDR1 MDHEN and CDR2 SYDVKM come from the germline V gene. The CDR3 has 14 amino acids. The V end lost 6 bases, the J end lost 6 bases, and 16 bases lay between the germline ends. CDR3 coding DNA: TGTGCCAGCAGCCCCTTTCAGGGTACGGATACGCAGTATTTT. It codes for CASSPFQGTDTQYF.

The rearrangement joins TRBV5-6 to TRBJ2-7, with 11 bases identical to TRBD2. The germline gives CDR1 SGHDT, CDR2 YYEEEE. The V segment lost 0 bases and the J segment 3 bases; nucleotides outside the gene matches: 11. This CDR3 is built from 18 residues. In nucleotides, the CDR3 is TGTGCCAGCAGCTTGGGTGTAGCGGGGGGGCCTGGAAGCTACGAGCAGTACTTC. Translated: CASSLGVAGGPGSYEQYF.

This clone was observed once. The CDR3 is CASSVDEAVNTEAFF. The CDR3 DNA sequence: TGTGCCAGCAGCGTAGATGAGGCAGTCAACACTGAAGCTTTCTTT. The chain uses TRBV9 and TRBJ1-1; D unclear. The V and J ends lost 0 bases and 2 bases respectively, with 11 bases between them. Germline V CDR1 and CDR2: SGDLS, YYNGEE. The CDR3 is made up of 15 amino acids.

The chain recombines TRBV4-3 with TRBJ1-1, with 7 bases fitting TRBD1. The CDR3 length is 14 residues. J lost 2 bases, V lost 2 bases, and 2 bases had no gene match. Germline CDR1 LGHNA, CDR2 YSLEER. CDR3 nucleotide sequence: TGCGCCAGCAGCCAAAAGGGGGCAAACACTGAAGCTTTCTTT. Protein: CASSQKGANTEAFF.

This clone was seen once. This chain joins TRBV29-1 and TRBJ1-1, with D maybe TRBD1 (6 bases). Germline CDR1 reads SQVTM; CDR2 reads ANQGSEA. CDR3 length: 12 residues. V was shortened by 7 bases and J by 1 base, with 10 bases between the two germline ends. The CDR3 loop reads CSAKGQNTEAFF. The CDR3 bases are TGCAGCGCAAAGGGACAGAACACTGAAGCTTTCTTT.

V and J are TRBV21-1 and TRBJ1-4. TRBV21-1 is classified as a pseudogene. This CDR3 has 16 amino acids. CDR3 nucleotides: TGTGCCAGCAGCAAAAGTACGAGAGAGGCTAATGAAAAACTGTTTTTT. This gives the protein CASSKSTREANEKLFF.